Shown below are 18 T cell receptor beta chains from a single sample sequenced in a study of cytomegalovirus exposure and HLA in healthy donors (dated by TCRdb to 2015 to 2018). Libraries were prepared through the immunoSEQ multiplex PCR assay. A mixture of 60 forward primers for TCR Vbeta segments and 13 reverse primers for TCR Jbeta segments was used in the multiplex PCR. TCRdb provides this immuneACCESS table in a form limited to in-frame rearrangements. Some clones are lacking; in checked studies, under half of them reflect an unresolved V gene, and why the rest are absent is not known. A total of roughly 60,000 clones appear in this sample, around 82% of them only once. The ten largest clones take up around 1.5% of the sample. Sample: PBMCs. The source of these receptors is a female donor in good health and CMV-seronegative.

CDR3 in amino acids: CASSYLAGAGDTEAFF. The CDR3 nucleotides are TGTGCCAGCAGTTACCTCGCGGGGGCAGGAGACACTGAAGCTTTCTTT. The rearrangement uses TRBV6-6 and TRBJ1-1, with TRBD1 as a possible D gene (6 bases). Germline loops: CDR1 MNHNY, CDR2 SVGAGI (reference sequence). V shed 2 bases and J shed 3 bases, with 16 bases lying between them. The CDR3 has 16 amino acids.

The rearrangement uses TRBV2 and TRBJ1-5, with 7 bases aligning to TRBD1. V lost 6 bases and J lost 10; bases outside the gene matches: 6. This CDR3 has 12 residues. Germline CDR1 and CDR2: SNHLY and FYNNEI. The CDR3 loop is CASRGTGEPQHF. In DNA, the CDR3 is TGTGCCAGCAGGGGAACAGGGGAACCCCAGCATTTT.

V is TRBV5-1 and J is TRBJ2-3; TRBD1 matches at 8 bases. The CDR3 spans 16 residues. V trimming: 0 bases; J trimming: 0 bases; junction bases outside the gene matches: 3. CDR1 SGHRS and CDR2 YFSETQ come from the germline V gene. DNA for the CDR3: TGCGCCAGCAGCTTGGTTCAGGGGGCTAGCACAGATACGCAGTATTTT. It yields the protein CASSLVQGASTDTQYF.

The chain joins TRBV10-2 to TRBJ1-2; TRBD1 matches at 9 bases. The CDR3 covers 14 residues. Trimming took 4 bases from V and 4 from J; bases not matched to a gene: 4. Germline V gene sequence: CDR1 WSHSY, CDR2 SAAADI. CDR3 bases: TGCGCCAGCAGTGTTGGGACAGGGAGCTATGGCTACACCTTC. Translating gives CASSVGTGSYGYTF.

The gene calls are TRBV9 and TRBJ2-3; 11 bases map to TRBD2. CDR1 SGDLS and CDR2 YYNGEE come from the germline V gene. The trim removed 1 base at V and 4 bases at J, leaving 5 bases unmatched. The CDR3 covers 16 residues. The CDR3 sequence: CASSVLGTSGSDTQYF. The CDR3 bases are TGTGCCAGCAGCGTACTTGGGACTAGCGGTTCAGATACGCAGTATTTT.

The chain is built from TRBV11-2 and TRBJ1-2; TRBD1 agrees at 10 bases. Trimming removed 5 bases from V and 7 bases from J; junction bases left unmatched: 1. The CDR3 loop spans 12 amino acids. Germline CDR1 is SGHAT and CDR2 is FQNNGV. The DNA of the CDR3 is TGTGCCAGCAGCCGGGACAGGGGTGGCTACACCTTC. Amino acids: CASSRDRGGYTF.

The V gene is TRBV7-3, the J gene TRBJ1-6; no firm D call. The CDR3 sequence is 18 residues long. The V gene lost 2 bases and the J gene lost 5 bases, with 19 bases spanning the gap. Germline CDR1 is SGHTA and CDR2 is FQGTGA. The CDR3 bases are TGTGCCAGCAGCTTAGTCCCTCGGTCTGGAGGAAATAATTCACCCCTCCACTTT. Protein sequence: CASSLVPRSGGNNSPLHF.

The gene calls are TRBV6-5 and TRBJ1-1, with a tentative D call TRBD1 (6 bases). The CDR3 is 13 residues long. Germline V CDR1 and CDR2: MNHEY, SVGAGI. V was clipped by 4 bases and J by 7 bases, with 13 bases between them. The CDR3 coding sequence is TGTGCCAGCAGTTTACAGGGTCGAGGTGAAGCTTTCTTT. Protein sequence: CASSLQGRGEAFF.

The chain carries TRBV7-6 and TRBJ2-3, with 12 bases identical to TRBD2. With V trimmed by 5 bases and J by 15 bases, 24 bases remained unmatched. Germline V gene lookup returns CDR1 SGHVS and CDR2 FNYEAQ. The CDR3 extends over 18 amino acids. In DNA, the CDR3 is TGTGCCAGCAGCACAGGGCTACTAGCGGGGGGCCAAGGAGATACGCCTTATTTT. Amino acids: CASSTGLLAGGQGDTPYF.

The CDR3 DNA reads as TGTGCCATCAGCCGGGACAGCATGTACACTGAAGCTTTCTTT. Protein product: CAISRDSMYTEAFF. This chain joins TRBV10-3 and TRBJ1-1; 7 positions match TRBD1. CDR3 length equals 14 residues. J gave up 3 bases and V 6 bases, and 7 bases lay outside the gene matches. The germline CDR1 and CDR2 sequences are ENHRY and SYGVKD.

The chain couples TRBV7-2 to TRBJ2-1; D possibly corresponds to TRBD2 (6 bases). The V end lost 6 bases, the J end lost 6 bases, and 24 bases lay between the germline ends. CDR3 length: 17 amino acids. Germline V CDR1 and CDR2: SGHTA, FQGNSA. In DNA form, the CDR3 reads TGTGCCAGCAGGTTGAGGGCGGGGAAGAATTATAGCAATGAGCAGTTCTTC. Residues: CASRLRAGKNYSNEQFF.

V usage is TRBV5-5 and J usage is TRBJ1-2; tentatively, D is TRBD1 (6 bases). The CDR3 is made up of 12 amino acids. V lost 3 bases to trimming and J lost 8 bases, with 11 bases between them. Per germline, CDR1 SGHKS and CDR2 YYEKEE (reference sequence). The CDR3 DNA reads TGTGCCAGCAGCTCTGGACAGCGGGGCTACACCTTC. Encoded protein: CASSSGQRGYTF.

The chain carries TRBV10-2 and TRBJ1-4; D is possibly TRBD1 (5 bases). This CDR3 spans 15 amino acids. With 4 bases removed from V and 3 bases from J, the gap between germline ends came to 12 bases. CDR1 is WSHSY, CDR2 SAAADI, per germline. CDR3: CASSVGHRANEKLFF. The CDR3 region has the DNA TGCGCCAGCAGTGTAGGACACCGCGCTAATGAAAAACTGTTTTTT.

The chain carries TRBV7-3 and TRBJ2-5; perhaps TRBD1 as D (6 bases). Germline V gene data show CDR1 as SGHTA and CDR2 as FQGTGA. The CDR3 length is 16 residues. Trimming left V 5 bases short and J 2 bases short, with 18 bases between. CDR3 sequence: CASSPRGPGTQETQYF. The DNA for the CDR3 is TGTGCCAGCAGCCCAAGAGGACCCGGGACACAAGAGACCCAGTACTTC.

This chain connects TRBV9 to TRBJ2-5; 7 bases align to TRBD2. The J call may not be correct, given that the DNA end is closer to TRBJ2-7. This CDR3 region has 14 residues. CDR1 is SGDLS and CDR2 is YYNGEE in the germline V gene. CDR3 DNA sequence: TGTGCCAGCAGCGTGGCGGGGACTACCTACGAGCAGTACTTC. This gives the protein CASSVAGTTYEQYF.

The chain has TRBV7-9 and TRBJ1-1; the D is unclear. The V end lost 2 bases, the J end lost 11 bases, and 15 bases lay between the germline ends. The germline V gene has CDR1 SEHNR and CDR2 FQNEAQ (reference sequence). The CDR3 runs to 13 residues. CDR3 nucleotide sequence: TGTGCCAGCAGCTTATGTGACGGGTGCGAGGCTTTCTTT. It is translated as CASSLCDGCEAFF.

The genes are TRBV2 and TRBJ1-4; D gene ambiguous. The CDR3 length is 11 residues. With 4 bases removed from V and 11 bases from J, the gap between germline ends came to 8 bases. Per germline, CDR1 SNHLY and CDR2 FYNNEI. The CDR3 sequence: CASSGTRKLFF. In nucleotides, the CDR3 is TGTGCCAGCAGTGGTACCCGGAAACTGTTTTTT.

The V and J genes are TRBV7-2 and TRBJ2-1; 9 bases align to TRBD1. The CDR3 loop spans 16 amino acids. The junction had 8 bases not matched to a gene; V was cut back by 1 base and J by 7 bases. Germline V lookup: CDR1 SGHTA, CDR2 FQGNSA. The CDR3 DNA reads TGTGCCAGCAGCTTAGAAGGGACAGGGAGGGTGAATGAGCAGTTCTTC. Its translation: CASSLEGTGRVNEQFF.